These 13 T cell receptor beta chains came from one sample sequenced in a study of T-cell memory formation after mild COVID-19. TCRdb reprocessed the 5' RACE reads via MiXCR and lists one record per CDR3 protein. Here the sample spans some 300,000 distinct CDR3 sequences, 20% to 25% being singletons. The specimen sequenced was PBMCs or a T cell subset sorted from them (not recorded which). These receptors were collected from a man younger than 30 who had mild COVID-19 (a few samples of this study predate the infection). Cell type and time point are not known.

The genes are TRBV4-3 and TRBJ1-2; 7 nucleotides match TRBD1. CDR3 size: 13 residues. The V gene end was trimmed by 0 bases and the J gene end by 8 bases; junction bases not matched to a gene: 3. The V gene's germline CDR1 is LGHNA and CDR2 YSLEER. This chain's CDR3 is CASSQDRGTGYTF. Written as DNA, the CDR3 is TGCGCCAGCAGCCAAGACAGGGGGACGGGCTACACCTTC.

This sequence joins TRBV20-1 and TRBJ2-4; 7 nucleotides agree with TRBD1. V dropped 5 bases and J dropped 5; count of bases not matched to a gene: 9. Germline CDR1 reads DFQATT; CDR2 reads SNEGSKA (reference sequence). This CDR3 spans 14 amino acids. The chain's CDR3 is CSARSGTVQNIQYF. CDR3 nucleotide sequence: TGCAGTGCTCGTTCCGGGACAGTACAAAACATTCAGTACTTC.

In its sample, this clonotype was seen a few times. V usage is TRBV15 and J usage is TRBJ2-3, with D possibly being TRBD1 (6 bases). Germline CDR1 and CDR2: LNHNV and YYDKDF (reference sequence). V was cut by 3 bases and J by 5 bases, with 12 bases left in between. The CDR3 consists of 14 residues. CDR3 amino acids: CATSSRGAGDTQYF. CDR3 DNA: TGTGCCACCAGCAGCAGGGGTGCGGGAGATACGCAGTATTTT.

This clonotype has ten or more counts. V is TRBV9 and J is TRBJ2-7, with TRBD2 matching over 7 bases. This CDR3 contains 14 residues. Unmatched junction bases numbered 4, after V lost 4 bases and J lost 0 bases. Germline V gene data show CDR1 as SGDLS and CDR2 as YYNGEE. CDR3 region: CASSSRGFSYEQYF. DNA for the CDR3: TGTGCCAGCAGCTCGCGGGGGTTCTCCTACGAGCAGTACTTC.

The chain uses TRBV12-3 or TRBV12-4 and TRBJ2-1; no clear D. The CDR3 covers 14 residues. V lost 2 bases to trimming and J lost 2 bases, with 7 bases between them. In DNA form, the CDR3 reads TGTGCCAGCAGTTTACTCCAGACCTACAATGAGCAGTTCTTC. It codes for CASSLLQTYNEQFF.

This clonotype was seen only a few times. The CDR3 loop reads CSARDLQRTSTDTQYF. In DNA, the CDR3 is TGCAGTGCTAGAGATCTGCAGCGGACTAGCACAGATACGCAGTATTTT. The chain joins TRBV20-1 to TRBJ2-3, with D perhaps TRBD2 (5 bases). The CDR3 length is 16 residues. Trimming stripped 0 bases from V and 0 bases from J, with 13 bases between. Germline lookup yields CDR1 DFQATT and CDR2 SNEGSKA (reference sequence).

This clonotype was counted a few times. The gene calls are TRBV7-3 and TRBJ2-3, with 7 bases matching TRBD1. This CDR3 contains 13 residues. V lost 5 bases to trimming and J lost 10 bases; unmatched junction nucleotides: 9. CDR1 is SGHTA, CDR2 FQGTGA, per germline. The CDR3 spells CASSPGDSGAQYF. The CDR3 coding sequence is TGTGCCAGCAGCCCCGGGGACAGTGGGGCGCAGTATTTT.

The chain has TRBV10-3 and TRBJ1-1; D call uncertain. V shed 2 bases and J shed 1 base, with 8 bases lying between them. Germline values: CDR1 ENHRY, CDR2 SYGVKD. The CDR3 runs to 14 residues. CDR3 bases: TGTGCCATCAGTGAGCGTGACGGGAACACTGAAGCTTTCTTT. As protein: CAISERDGNTEAFF.

This clonotype occurred a few times. The chain links TRBV7-9 to TRBJ2-7; D not certain. The CDR3 runs 13 residues. The germline gives CDR1 SEHNR, CDR2 FQNEAQ (reference sequence). Trimming shortened V by 0 bases and J by 5 bases, and 8 bases separated the two germline ends. The CDR3 region has the DNA TGTGCCAGCAGCTTAGCCGGATCCCACGAGCAGTACTTC. Protein product: CASSLAGSHEQYF.

The genes are TRBV4-3 and TRBJ1-3; D gene uncertain. V was cut by 1 base and J by 4 bases, with 8 bases left in between. Germline CDR1 reads LGHNA; CDR2 reads YSLEER. This CDR3 has 14 amino acids. The CDR3 spells CASSQVSLGNTIYF. Written as DNA, the CDR3 is TGCGCCAGCAGCCAAGTATCCCTGGGAAACACCATATATTTT.

V gene TRBV6-1 combines with J gene TRBJ2-7, with TRBD1 matching 8 bases. Per germline, CDR1 MNHNS and CDR2 SASEGT. Trimming at V came to 4 bases and at J to 6 bases, leaving 8 bases not matched to a gene. This CDR3 has 14 amino acids. The CDR3 DNA follows: TGTGCCAGCAGTGGGGACAGGAGGGGCGGCGAGCAGTACTTC. As protein: CASSGDRRGGEQYF.

This clonotype was recorded a few times. The gene calls are TRBV20-1 and TRBJ2-7; unclear D gene. CDR3 length equals 13 residues. CDR1 is DFQATT and CDR2 is SNEGSKA in the germline V gene (reference sequence). V was shortened by 1 base and J by 0 bases, with 7 bases between the two germline ends. CDR3 bases: TGCAGTGCTAGAGCTGGGAACTCCTACGAGCAGTACTTC. Translating it yields CSARAGNSYEQYF.

This clonotype appeared a few times. This rearrangement joins TRBV20-1 to TRBJ1-1, with D tentatively TRBD1 (5 bases). The ends were cut back, 7 bases at V and 7 bases at J, with 10 bases in the middle. CDR3 length equals 10 residues. Looked up from germline, CDR1 is DFQATT and CDR2 is SNEGSKA (reference sequence). The CDR3 DNA is TGCAGTGTGGGGCTTGATGAAGCTTTCTTT. Protein sequence: CSVGLDEAFF.